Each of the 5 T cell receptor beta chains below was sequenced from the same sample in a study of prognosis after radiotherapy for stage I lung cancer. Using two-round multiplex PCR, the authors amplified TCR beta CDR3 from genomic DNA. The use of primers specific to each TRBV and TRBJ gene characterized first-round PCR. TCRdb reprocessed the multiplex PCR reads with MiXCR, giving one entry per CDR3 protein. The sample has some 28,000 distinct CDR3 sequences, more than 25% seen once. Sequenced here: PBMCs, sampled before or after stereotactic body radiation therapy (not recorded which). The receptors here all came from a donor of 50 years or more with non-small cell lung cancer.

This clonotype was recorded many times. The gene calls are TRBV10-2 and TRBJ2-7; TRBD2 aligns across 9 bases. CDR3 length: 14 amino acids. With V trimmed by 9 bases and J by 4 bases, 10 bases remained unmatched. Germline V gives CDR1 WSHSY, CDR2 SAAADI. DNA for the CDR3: TGCGCCAGTAAGATTAGCGGGAGTTTGTACGAGCAGTACTTC. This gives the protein CASKISGSLYEQYF.

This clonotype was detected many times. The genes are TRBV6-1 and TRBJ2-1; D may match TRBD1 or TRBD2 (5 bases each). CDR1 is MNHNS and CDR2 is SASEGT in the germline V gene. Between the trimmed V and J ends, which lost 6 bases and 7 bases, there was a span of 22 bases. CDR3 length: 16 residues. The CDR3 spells CASSSVTRGRGNEQFF. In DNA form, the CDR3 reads TGTGCCAGCAGCTCCGTTACACGGGGACGGGGTAATGAGCAGTTCTTC.

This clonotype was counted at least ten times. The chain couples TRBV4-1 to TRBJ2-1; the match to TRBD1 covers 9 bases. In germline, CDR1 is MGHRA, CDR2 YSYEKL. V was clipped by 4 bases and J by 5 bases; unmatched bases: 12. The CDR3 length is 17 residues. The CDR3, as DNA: TGCGCCAGCAGCCTCATACCGGGACAGGGAATAGACAATGAGCAGTTCTTC. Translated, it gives CASSLIPGQGIDNEQFF.

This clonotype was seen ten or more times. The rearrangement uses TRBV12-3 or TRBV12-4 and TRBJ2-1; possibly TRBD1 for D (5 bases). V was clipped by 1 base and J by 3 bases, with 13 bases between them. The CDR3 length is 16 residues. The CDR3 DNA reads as TGTGCCAGCAGTTTAGGACAGAACGCGTACTACAATGAGCAGTTCTTC. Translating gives CASSLGQNAYYNEQFF.

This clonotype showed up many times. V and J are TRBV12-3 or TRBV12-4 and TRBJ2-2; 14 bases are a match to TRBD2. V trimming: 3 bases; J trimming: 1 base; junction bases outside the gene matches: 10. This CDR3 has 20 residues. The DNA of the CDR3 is TGTGCCAGCAGTTTCAACTCTGGACTAGCGGGGGGCGGGAACACCGGGGAGCTGTTTTTT. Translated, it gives CASSFNSGLAGGGNTGELFF.